This T cell receptor beta chain was sequenced during a study of blood T cell repertoires in COVID-19. Study context: COVID-19 samples collected from the United States, Italy and Spain covered acute and convalescent phases. The analysed material was cDNA or gDNA that came from T cells, B-cell-depleted T cells, or PBMCs.

Per the germline V gene, CDR1 is LGHDT and CDR2 is YNNKEL (reference sequence). V was shortened by 5 bases and J by 8 bases, with 12 bases between the two germline ends. The CDR3 loop spans 12 amino acids. Per the study methods: Amplification of reference gene primers provided the estimated nucleated cell counts. Profiled with immunoSEQ multiplex PCR; TCRdb holds only in-frame clones, not every one. From that table come the V and J calls and clone size; the DNA was used to work out D and trimming. In the table there are 150,000 or so clones, about 85% of which are singletons. This TCR was recovered from a human donor in a cohort sampled during active COVID-19. The material sequenced was peripheral blood. This chain uses TRBV3-1 (or the pseudogene TRBV3-2) with TRBJ1-1, with D unclear. The CDR3 DNA follows: TGTGCCAGCAGCTTAGAACCGAGAGAAGCTTTCTTT. Residues: CASSLEPREAFF.